A selection of T cell receptor beta chains follows, all from one sample in a study of T-cell reconstitution after alpha-beta-depleted transplantation in children. A single record per CDR3 protein comes from TCRdb applying MiXCR to the PCR reads. The sample holds some 200,000 distinct CDR3 sequences, under 8.5% seen once. Sequencing was performed on PBMCs, mostly from graft donor cells, taken 360 days after TCRalphabeta/CD19-depleted stem cell transplant. These receptors were taken from a male patient aged 2 to 9 who had a stem cell transplant for acute myeloid leukemia, so the T cells may come from the graft donor. Both conserved end residues are part of each CDR3. D genes are given only for firm matches. The size of a clone is reported for some rows only, either as once, few or many, or as a class for expanded clones.

TRBJ2-3 | . | few | TRBV4-2 | TGTGCCAGCAGCCAAGATCTTTCGACTCCCAGGGTGGAGTATTTT | CASSQDLSTPRVEYF
TRBJ2-3 | TRBD2 | few | TRBV7-2 | TGTGCCAGCAGCATCCCAACTAGCGGGATCTGGCAGTATTTT | CASSIPTSGIWQYF
TRBJ2-3 | . | many | TRBV11-3 | TGTGCCAGCAGCCCAGCAGGGGAAGATACGCAGTATTTT | CASSPAGEDTQYF
TRBJ1-5 | . | . | TRBV28 | TGTGCCAGCAGTTTGGGCACAGGTCTCAATTTTAATCAGCCCCAGCATTTT | CASSLGTGLNFNQPQHF
TRBJ2-5 | . | few | TRBV5-1 | TGCGCCAGCAGCTTGGACCGTCGAATTTGGGAGACCCAGTACTTC | CASSLDRRIWETQYF
TRBJ1-6 | TRBD1 | . | TRBV6-1 | TGTGCCAGCACGGGACAGGGTGATAATTCACCCCTCCACTTT | CASTGQGDNSPLHF
TRBJ2-7 | . | . | TRBV30 | TGTGCCTGGAGTAGGACTCTAAGCTCCTACGAGCAGTACTTC | CAWSRTLSSYEQYF
TRBJ2-1 | TRBD2 | many | TRBV20-1 | TGCAGTGCCCGCCCTAGCGGGAGGGCCTTGGTAGTCCATGAGCAGTTCTTC | CSARPSGRALVVHEQFF
TRBJ2-7 | TRBD2 | . | TRBV7-6 | TGTGCCAGCAGCTTATCACTAGCGGGAGGGCGGGCCTACGAGCAGTACTTC | CASSLSLAGGRAYEQYF
TRBJ2-3 | . | . | TRBV3-1 | TGTGCCAGCAGGCCCGGAGGGGCGTCAGATACGCAGTATTTT | CASRPGGASDTQYF
TRBJ2-3 | . | few | TRBV18 | TGTGCCAGCTCGCCCCCTTCCTATACGCAGTATTTT | CASSPPSYTQYF
TRBJ2-3 | . | many | TRBV7-6 | TGTGCCAGCAGCGGGGGCCCTTGGGCAGATACGCAGTATTTT | CASSGGPWADTQYF
TRBJ2-1 | TRBD2 | many | TRBV5-1 | TGCGCCAGCAGCTTGGCCCGGGGACTAGCGGGAGGGACTAGCTCCTACAATGAGCAGTTCTTC | CASSLARGLAGGTSSYNEQFF
TRBJ2-1 | . | . | TRBV5-1 | TGCGCCAGCACCACCGAATTCTACAGCGACCAGTTCTTC | CASTTEFYSDQFF
TRBJ2-3 | . | many | TRBV5-1 | TGCGCCAGCAGCTCGGACAGCATTATAGATACGCAGTATTTT | CASSSDSIIDTQYF
TRBJ2-3 | TRBD1 | many | TRBV12-3/TRBV12-4 | TGTGCCAGCAGTCTGGGGACAGGGCAAGATACGCAGTATTTT | CASSLGTGQDTQYF
TRBJ2-1 | TRBD2 | few | TRBV12-5 | TGTGCTAGTGGTTTCATGGGACTAGCTCAGAATGAGCAGTTCTTC | CASGFMGLAQNEQFF
TRBJ2-3 | . | few | TRBV18 | TGTGCCAGCTCACGAACGTCGGGCACAGATACGCAGTATTTT | CASSRTSGTDTQYF
TRBJ2-5 | . | once | TRBV18 | TGTGCCAGCTCACCACGAAGAGACCGGGAGACCCAGTACTTC | CASSPRRDRETQYF
TRBJ1-4 | . | many | TRBV6-1 | TGTGCCAGCAGTCGTCCACGGACCCGGGGCAATGAAAAACTGTTTTTT | CASSRPRTRGNEKLFF
TRBJ2-3 | TRBD1 | few | TRBV14 | TGTGCCAGCAGCCTCCCGGGACAGGGCGACTACGGGCCGGATACGCAGTATTTT | CASSLPGQGDYGPDTQYF
TRBJ1-1 | TRBD1 | . | TRBV15 | TGTGCCACCAGCACCCGGAGGGACAGGGACCCCATTTTT | CATSTRRDRDPIF
TRBJ1-2 | . | few | TRBV5-1 | TGCGCCAGCAGCTTGGTCGCCGCAGCCTCGGGCGGCTACACCTTC | CASSLVAAASGGYTF
TRBJ2-1 | TRBD1 | many | TRBV29-1 | TGCAGCGTTCACATTACAGGGGTTCTATACAATGAGCAGTTCTTC | CSVHITGVLYNEQFF
TRBJ2-3 | TRBD2 | few | TRBV18 | TGTGCCAGCTCACCACGTCAAGCGGGGGGGCCCACAGATACGCAGTATTTT | CASSPRQAGGPTDTQYF
TRBJ2-7 | . | many | TRBV20-1 | TGCAGTGCTAGATCGGGTAAGGGAAAGAACGAGCAGTACTTC | CSARSGKGKNEQYF
TRBJ1-1 | . | . | TRBV25-1 | TGTGCCAGCACACGAACGAACACTGAAGCTTTCTTT | CASTRTNTEAFF
TRBJ1-2 | . | few | TRBV6-5 | TGTGCCAGCAGCCTCGACAGGCGGGGGAACTTCTATGGCTACACCTTC | CASSLDRRGNFYGYTF
TRBJ2-7 | TRBD2 | few | TRBV27 | TGTGCCAGCAGTAAAGGACTAGCGGGAGGGGACGAGCAGTACTTC | CASSKGLAGGDEQYF
TRBJ2-7 | . | many | TRBV9 | TGTGCCAGCAGCGTAGGCCCTGAGGGGGGCTACGAGCAGTACTTC | CASSVGPEGGYEQYF
TRBJ1-2 | . | . | TRBV7-2 | TGTGCCAGCAGCTGGACGGCGAGTATGAACTATGGCTACACCTTC | CASSWTASMNYGYTF
TRBJ2-1 | TRBD2 | . | TRBV12-3/TRBV12-4 | TGTGCCATATTGGGGCTAGCGGGGGGCCCCTATAGGAATGAGCAGTTCTTC | CAILGLAGGPYRNEQFF
TRBJ2-1 | TRBD1 | many | TRBV7-9 | TGTGCCAGCAGTCCCGGACAGGGACGGAATGAGCAGTTCTTC | CASSPGQGRNEQFF
TRBJ1-1 | . | few | TRBV2 | TGTGCCAGCAGTTCGACGAACACGGAAGCTTTCTTT | CASSSTNTEAFF
TRBJ1-1 | . | . | TRBV7-2 | TGTGCCAGCAGCTTCTCAGGGGTCCCCTACACTGAAGCTTTCTTT | CASSFSGVPYTEAFF
TRBJ1-2 | . | many | TRBV20-1 | TGCAGTGCTAGAGATCGATTTCGGGGAGCTAACTATGGCTACACCTTC | CSARDRFRGANYGYTF
TRBJ1-1 | TRBD1 | many | TRBV12-3/TRBV12-4 | TGTGCCAGCAGCCGACGGACAGGGGGGAGTACTGAAGCTTTCTTT | CASSRRTGGSTEAFF
TRBJ2-3 | TRBD1 | . | TRBV29-1 | TGCAGCGTTGAAAGGGGGCCGACAGATACGCAGTATTTT | CSVERGPTDTQYF
TRBJ2-3 | TRBD2 | few | TRBV7-6 | TGTGCCAGCGGTGGGACTAACACAGATACGCAGTATTTT | CASGGTNTDTQYF
TRBJ2-4 | . | few | TRBV12-3/TRBV12-4 | TGTGCCAGCCTGGGGGGCGGGCTAAACATTCAGTACTTC | CASLGGGLNIQYF
TRBJ1-4 | . | many | TRBV20-1 | TGCAGTGTTTCCCGAGCTAATGAAAAACTGTTTTTT | CSVSRANEKLFF
TRBJ1-4 | . | many | TRBV7-2 | TGTGCCAGCAGCCCCCGACGGGCAACTAATGAAAAACTGTTTTTT | CASSPRRATNEKLFF
TRBJ2-1 | TRBD2 | many | TRBV12-3/TRBV12-4 | TGTGCCAGCAGTCCCCGGACTAGCGGGGGGGTTTACAATGAGCAGTTCTTC | CASSPRTSGGVYNEQFF
TRBJ1-5 | . | few | TRBV20-1 | TGCAGTGCTAGAGGGGGACAATCTTCCAATCAGCCCCAGCATTTT | CSARGGQSSNQPQHF
TRBJ2-1 | TRBD2 | . | TRBV4-3 | TGCGCCAGCAGCCAAGCTGCGGGAGGGACCAATGAGCAGTTCTTC | CASSQAAGGTNEQFF
TRBJ1-2 | TRBD1 | few | TRBV4-1 | TGCGCCAGCAGTCCAGACAGGGGGCTTAGCTACACCTTC | CASSPDRGLSYTF